This entry features one T cell receptor beta chain sequence. This specimen belongs to a study of control samples from healthy donors and cancer patients. The V and J ends lost 2 bases and 2 bases respectively, with 15 bases between them. Germline loops: CDR1 GTSNPN, CDR2 SVGIG (reference sequence). CDR3 length: 15 amino acids. The assay was immunoSEQ multiplex PCR, and TCRdb's table has in-frame clones only and misses some. The sample lists over 200,000 clones, roughly four fifths seen once, with approximately 12% in the top ten. This clonotype was sampled from a woman aged 55-70 years with lung cancer. This chain connects TRBV30 to TRBJ2-5, with D unclear. The sample comprised PBMCs. The CDR3 protein is CAWSRALIPQETQYF. In DNA form, the CDR3 reads TGTGCCTGGAGTCGGGCTCTCATCCCTCAAGAGACCCAGTACTTC.